This TCR beta chain stems from a study of blood T cell repertoires in COVID-19. There are 17 residues in the CDR3. V gave up 4 bases and J gave up 8 bases; unmatched junction bases: 13. Per germline, CDR1 KGHDR and CDR2 SFDVKD. As processed by the authors: Estimates of nucleated cell counts were drawn from the amplification of reference gene primers. Profiled with immunoSEQ multiplex PCR; TCRdb holds only in-frame clones, not every one. V and J calls and clone size are copied from that table; D and trimming were computed from the DNA. The sample comprises about 310,000 clones, around 91% of which are singletons, and 3.5% to 5% rests with the top ten. Each participant's cohort was designated according to participant-reported clinical history.

The sequenced material came from PBMCs or T cells enriched from blood (not recorded which). The source of this sequence is a woman younger than 30 with acute COVID-19. The chain couples TRBV24-1 to TRBJ1-4; TRBD1 aligns across 9 bases. CDR3 sequence reads: CATSERGQGQEREKLFF. The CDR3 DNA sequence: TGTGCCACCAGTGAACGTGGACAGGGGCAGGAACGAGAAAAACTGTTTTTT.